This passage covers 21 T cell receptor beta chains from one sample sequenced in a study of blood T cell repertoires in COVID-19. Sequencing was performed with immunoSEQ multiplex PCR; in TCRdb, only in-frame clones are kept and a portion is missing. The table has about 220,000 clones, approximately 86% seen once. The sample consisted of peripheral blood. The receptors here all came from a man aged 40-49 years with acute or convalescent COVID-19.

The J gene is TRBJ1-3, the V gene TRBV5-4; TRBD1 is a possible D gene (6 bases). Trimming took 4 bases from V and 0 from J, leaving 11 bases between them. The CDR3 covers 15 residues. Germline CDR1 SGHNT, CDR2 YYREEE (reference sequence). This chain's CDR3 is CASSRGGPSGNTIYF. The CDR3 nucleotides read TGTGCCAGCAGCCGCGGGGGGCCCTCTGGAAACACCATATATTTT.

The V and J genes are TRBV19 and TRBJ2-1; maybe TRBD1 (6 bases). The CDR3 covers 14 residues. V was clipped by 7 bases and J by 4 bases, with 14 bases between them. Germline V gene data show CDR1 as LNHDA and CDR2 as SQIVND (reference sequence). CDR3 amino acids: CASTPGEIYNEQFF. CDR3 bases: TGTGCCAGTACCCCAGGGGAGATATACAATGAGCAGTTCTTC.

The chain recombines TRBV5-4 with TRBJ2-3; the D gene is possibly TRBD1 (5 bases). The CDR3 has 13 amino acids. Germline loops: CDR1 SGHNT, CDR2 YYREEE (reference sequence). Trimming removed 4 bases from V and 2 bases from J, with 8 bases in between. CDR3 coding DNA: TGTGCCAGCAGCCAGGGTTACACAGATACGCAGTATTTT. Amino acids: CASSQGYTDTQYF. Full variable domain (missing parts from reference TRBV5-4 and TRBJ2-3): ETGVTQSPTHLIKTRGQQVTLRCSSQSGHNTVSWYQQALGQGPQFIFQYYREEENGRGNFPPRFSGLQFPNYSSELNVNALELDDSALYLCASSQGYTDTQYFGPGTRLTVL.

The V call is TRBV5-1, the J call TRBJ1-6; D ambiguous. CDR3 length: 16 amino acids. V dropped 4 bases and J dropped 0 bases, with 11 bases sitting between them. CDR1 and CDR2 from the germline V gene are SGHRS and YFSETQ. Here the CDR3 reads CASSLQTVSYNSPLHF. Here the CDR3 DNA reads TGCGCCAGCAGCCTACAAACAGTCTCCTATAATTCACCCCTCCACTTT.

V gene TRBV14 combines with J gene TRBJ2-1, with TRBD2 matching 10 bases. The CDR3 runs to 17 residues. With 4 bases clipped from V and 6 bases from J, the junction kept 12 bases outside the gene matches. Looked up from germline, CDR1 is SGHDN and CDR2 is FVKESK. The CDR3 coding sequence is TGTGCCAGCAGCCCTCCCGACTCTAGCGGGGGTCGCAATGAGCAGTTCTTC. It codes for CASSPPDSSGGRNEQFF.

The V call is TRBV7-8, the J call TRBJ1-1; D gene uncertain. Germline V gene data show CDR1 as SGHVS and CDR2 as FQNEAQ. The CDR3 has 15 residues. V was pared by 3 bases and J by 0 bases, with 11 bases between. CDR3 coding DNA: TGTGCCAGCAGCTTCAATCTGGGAGTGAACACTGAAGCTTTCTTT. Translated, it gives CASSFNLGVNTEAFF.

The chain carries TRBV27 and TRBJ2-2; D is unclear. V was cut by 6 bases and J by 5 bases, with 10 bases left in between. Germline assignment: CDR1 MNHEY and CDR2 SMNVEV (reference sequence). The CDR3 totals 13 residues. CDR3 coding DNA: TGTGCCAGCAGCCCACTCATAACCGGGGAGCTGTTTTTT. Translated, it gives CASSPLITGELFF.

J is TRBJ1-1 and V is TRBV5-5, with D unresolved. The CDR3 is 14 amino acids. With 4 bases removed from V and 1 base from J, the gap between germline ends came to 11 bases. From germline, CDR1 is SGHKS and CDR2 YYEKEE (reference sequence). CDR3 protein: CASSITDWNTEAFF. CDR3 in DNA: TGTGCCAGCAGCATAACCGACTGGAACACTGAAGCTTTCTTT. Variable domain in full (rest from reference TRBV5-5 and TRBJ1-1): DAGVTQSPTHLIKTRGQQVTLRCSPISGHKSVSWYQQVLGQGPQFIFQYYEKEERGRGNFPDRFSARQFPNYSSELNVNALLLGDSALYLCASSITDWNTEAFFGQGTRLTVV.

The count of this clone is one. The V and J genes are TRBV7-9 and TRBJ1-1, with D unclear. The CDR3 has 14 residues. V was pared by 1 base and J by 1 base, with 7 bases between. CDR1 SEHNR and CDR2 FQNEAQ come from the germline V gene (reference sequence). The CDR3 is CASSLVAGNTEAFF. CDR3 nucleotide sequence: TGTGCCAGCAGCTTAGTGGCGGGGAACACTGAAGCTTTCTTT.

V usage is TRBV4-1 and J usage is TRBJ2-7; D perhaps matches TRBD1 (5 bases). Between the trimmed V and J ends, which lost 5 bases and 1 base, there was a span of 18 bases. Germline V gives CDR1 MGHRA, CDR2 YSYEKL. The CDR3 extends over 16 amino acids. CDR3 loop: CASSAPPQGGSYEQYF. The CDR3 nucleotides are TGCGCCAGCAGCGCCCCCCCCCAGGGTGGGTCCTACGAGCAGTACTTC.

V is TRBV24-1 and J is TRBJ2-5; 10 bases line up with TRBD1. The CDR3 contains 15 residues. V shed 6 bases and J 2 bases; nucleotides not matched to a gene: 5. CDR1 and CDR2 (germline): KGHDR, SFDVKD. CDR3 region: CATSPAGQGQETQYF. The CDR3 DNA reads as TGTGCCACCAGTCCCGCGGGACAGGGGCAAGAGACCCAGTACTTC.

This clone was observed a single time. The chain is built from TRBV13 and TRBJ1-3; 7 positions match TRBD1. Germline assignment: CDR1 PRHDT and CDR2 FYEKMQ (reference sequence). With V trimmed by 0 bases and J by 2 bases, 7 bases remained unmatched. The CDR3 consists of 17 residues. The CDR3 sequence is CASSLGNPRGTGNTIYF. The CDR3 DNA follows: TGTGCCAGCAGCTTAGGGAACCCCAGGGGGACTGGAAACACCATATATTTT.

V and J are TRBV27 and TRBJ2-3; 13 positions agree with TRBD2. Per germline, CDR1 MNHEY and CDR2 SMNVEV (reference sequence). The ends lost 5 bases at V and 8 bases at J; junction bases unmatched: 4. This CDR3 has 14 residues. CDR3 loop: CASSEGLAGSTQYF. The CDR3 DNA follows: TGTGCCAGCAGTGAGGGACTAGCGGGAAGTACGCAGTATTTT.

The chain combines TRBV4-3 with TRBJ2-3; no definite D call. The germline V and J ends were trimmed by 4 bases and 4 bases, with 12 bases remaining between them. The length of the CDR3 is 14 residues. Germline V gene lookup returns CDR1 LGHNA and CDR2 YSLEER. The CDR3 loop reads CASSRSLEADTQYF. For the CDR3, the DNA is TGCGCCAGCAGCCGTAGCCTAGAAGCAGATACGCAGTATTTT.

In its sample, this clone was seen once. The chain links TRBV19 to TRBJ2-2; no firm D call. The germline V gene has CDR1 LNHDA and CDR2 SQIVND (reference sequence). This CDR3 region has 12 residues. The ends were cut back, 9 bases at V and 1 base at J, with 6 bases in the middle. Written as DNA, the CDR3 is TGTGCCAGCTCCCGGAACACCGGGGAGCTGTTTTTT. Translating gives CASSRNTGELFF.

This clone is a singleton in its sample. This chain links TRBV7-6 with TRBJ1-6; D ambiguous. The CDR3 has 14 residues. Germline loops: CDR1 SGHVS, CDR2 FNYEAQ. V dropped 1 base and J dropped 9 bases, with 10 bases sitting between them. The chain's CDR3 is CASSLGGGSSPLHF. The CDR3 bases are TGTGCCAGCAGCTTAGGGGGAGGGAGTTCACCCCTCCACTTT.

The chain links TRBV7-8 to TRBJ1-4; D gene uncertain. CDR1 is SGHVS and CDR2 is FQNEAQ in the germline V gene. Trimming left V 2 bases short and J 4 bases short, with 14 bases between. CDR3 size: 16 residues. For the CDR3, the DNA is TGTGCCAGCAGCTTAACGGGGTTCGCAAATAATGAAAAACTGTTTTTT. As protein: CASSLTGFANNEKLFF.

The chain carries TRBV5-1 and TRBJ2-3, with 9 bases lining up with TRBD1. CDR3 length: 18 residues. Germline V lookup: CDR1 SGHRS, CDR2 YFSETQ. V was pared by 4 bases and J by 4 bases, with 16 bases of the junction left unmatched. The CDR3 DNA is TGCGCCAGCAGCCCACCGCCCCCTACAGGGGGCGCAGCAGATACGCAGTATTTT. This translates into CASSPPPPTGGAADTQYF.

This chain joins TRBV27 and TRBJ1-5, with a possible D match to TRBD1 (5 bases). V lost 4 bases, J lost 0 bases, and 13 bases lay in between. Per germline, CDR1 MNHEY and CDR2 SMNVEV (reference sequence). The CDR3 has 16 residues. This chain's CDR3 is CASSSSGPYSNQPQHF. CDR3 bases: TGTGCCAGCAGTTCTTCAGGGCCTTATAGCAATCAGCCCCAGCATTTT.

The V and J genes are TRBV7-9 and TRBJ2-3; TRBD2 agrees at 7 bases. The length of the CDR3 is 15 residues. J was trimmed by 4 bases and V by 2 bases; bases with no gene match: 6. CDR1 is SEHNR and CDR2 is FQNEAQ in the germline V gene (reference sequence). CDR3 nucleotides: TGTGCCAGCAGCTTAAGGGCGGGGGTTGCAGATACGCAGTATTTT. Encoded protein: CASSLRAGVADTQYF.

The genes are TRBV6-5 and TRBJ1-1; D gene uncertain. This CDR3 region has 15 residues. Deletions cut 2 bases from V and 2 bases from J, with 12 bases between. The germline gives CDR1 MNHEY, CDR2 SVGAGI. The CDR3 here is CASSYRLRDNTEAFF. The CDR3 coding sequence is TGTGCCAGCAGTTACAGACTGCGAGACAACACTGAAGCTTTCTTT.